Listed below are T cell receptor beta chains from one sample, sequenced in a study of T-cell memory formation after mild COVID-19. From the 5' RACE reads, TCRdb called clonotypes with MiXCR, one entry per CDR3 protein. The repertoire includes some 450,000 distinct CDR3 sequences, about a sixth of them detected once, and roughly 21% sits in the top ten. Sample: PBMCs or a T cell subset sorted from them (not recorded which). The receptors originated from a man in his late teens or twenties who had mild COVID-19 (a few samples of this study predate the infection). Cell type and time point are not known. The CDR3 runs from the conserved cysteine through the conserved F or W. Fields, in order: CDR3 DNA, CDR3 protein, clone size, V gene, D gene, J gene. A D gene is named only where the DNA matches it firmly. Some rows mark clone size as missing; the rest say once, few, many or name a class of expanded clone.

TGTGCCAGTAGGGAGACTGGGTTAGCACCCCTCCACTTT	CASRETGLAPLHF	few	TRBV19	NA	TRBJ1-6
TGCGCCAGCAGCTTGGCGTCCGGGGGAAACACCATATATTTT	CASSLASGGNTIYF	few	TRBV5-1	NA	TRBJ1-3
TGTGCCAGCAGTGCGGGGGACGAGACCCAGTACTTC	CASSAGDETQYF	many	TRBV6-2/TRBV6-3	TRBD2	TRBJ2-5
TGTGCCAGCAGCCTAATTAGCGGGGGGGCGGAAGATACGCAGTATTTT	CASSLISGGAEDTQYF	NA	TRBV3-1	TRBD2	TRBJ2-3
TGTGCCAGCAGCTCAGGACAGGATGGCTACACCTTC	CASSSGQDGYTF	NA	TRBV7-3	TRBD1	TRBJ1-2
TGTGCCAGCAGCCAATTTCTTGGTGGCGGGGGGGCGAGAGAGCAGTTCTTC	CASSQFLGGGGAREQFF	few	TRBV14	TRBD2	TRBJ2-1
TGTGCCAGCAGCAACCGGGGGGGGCTGGGCACTGAAGCTTTCTTT	CASSNRGGLGTEAFF	few	TRBV7-3	NA	TRBJ1-1
TGTGCCAGCAGCTTGACAATGGCAGGGGCGAATGAGCAGTTCTTC	CASSLTMAGANEQFF	NA	TRBV7-3	NA	TRBJ2-1
TGTGCCAGCAGCTTAGCCGGCGGGGTAGCCAAAAACATTCAGTACTTC	CASSLAGGVAKNIQYF	few	TRBV7-2	NA	TRBJ2-4
TGTGCCAGCAGCCAGGACAAGACGTCCTACAATGAGCAGTTCTTC	CASSQDKTSYNEQFF	NA	TRBV6-2/TRBV6-3	NA	TRBJ2-1
TGTGCCAGCAGTTCAGTACTGGGGGCCAACGTCCTGACTTTC	CASSSVLGANVLTF	few	TRBV27	NA	TRBJ2-6
TGTGCCAGCGAGAGAGGGCTGAGTCAGCCCCAGCATTTT	CASERGLSQPQHF	few	TRBV18	NA	TRBJ1-5
TGTGCCAGCAGCACGACACTCAGCGGGGAGCTGTTTTTT	CASSTTLSGELFF	NA	TRBV12-3/TRBV12-4	NA	TRBJ2-2
TGCGCCAGCAGCCGACAGGGCGAGTATGCCTACGAGCAGTACTTC	CASSRQGEYAYEQYF	few	TRBV5-1	TRBD1	TRBJ2-7
TGTGCCAGCAGTGAAATCTTGGTGCGTCCCTATAGCAATCAGCCCCAGCATTTT	CASSEILVRPYSNQPQHF	few	TRBV6-1	NA	TRBJ1-5
TGTGCCAGCACAGGAGGGGCCACAGATACGCAGTATTTT	CASTGGATDTQYF	NA	TRBV12-3/TRBV12-4	NA	TRBJ2-3
TGCGCCAGCAGCTTGGGGACTAACACAGATACGCAGTATTTT	CASSLGTNTDTQYF	many	TRBV5-1	NA	TRBJ2-3
TGTGCCAGCACCCTTACAGGGAACTATGGCTACACCTTC	CASTLTGNYGYTF	few	TRBV4-2	NA	TRBJ1-2
TGTGCCAGTAGTCCAAGGAACATGGGCACTGAAGCTTTCTTT	CASSPRNMGTEAFF	NA	TRBV19	NA	TRBJ1-1
TGTGCCACCCAATGGGAGACGTGGCCCCAGCATTTT	CATQWETWPQHF	NA	TRBV6-8	NA	TRBJ1-5
TGTGCCAGCAGCTTACTGGGTACAGGGGAAGCTTTCTTT	CASSLLGTGEAFF	few	TRBV7-3	NA	TRBJ1-1
TGTGCCTGGAGTGGTTTACAGGGGGCGTATGAAAAACTGTTTTTT	CAWSGLQGAYEKLFF	NA	TRBV30	TRBD1	TRBJ1-4
TGTGCCAGCAGTTCCGGGACCGTCGTCACAGATACGCAGTATTTT	CASSSGTVVTDTQYF	few	TRBV7-3	NA	TRBJ2-3
TGTGCCAGCAGTTTAGTGCCGGACAACACTGAAGCTTTCTTT	CASSLVPDNTEAFF	NA	TRBV12-3/TRBV12-4	NA	TRBJ1-1
TGTGCCAGCAGCCCGGCGCAACTAGCTCAAGAGACCCAGTACTTC	CASSPAQLAQETQYF	few	TRBV7-9	NA	TRBJ2-5
TGTGCCAGCAGCGACTGTGGGAACTCCTACAATGAGCAGTTCTTC	CASSDCGNSYNEQFF	NA	TRBV5-4	NA	TRBJ2-1
TGTGCCAGCAGCTCCACGACGGACCTCCTAGATGGTTTCTTT	CASSSTTDLLDGFF	NA	TRBV11-2	NA	TRBJ1-1
TGTGCCACCGGGGCAGGGAAGAGGGGCTCCTACAATGAGCAGTTCTTC	CATGAGKRGSYNEQFF	few	TRBV21-1	NA	TRBJ2-1
TGTGCCAGCAGGACTAGCGGGGGGTCTAGCACAGATACGCAGTATTTT	CASRTSGGSSTDTQYF	NA	TRBV27	TRBD2	TRBJ2-3
TGCGCCAGCAGGGGACAGGGTGGGACTGAAGCTTTCTTT	CASRGQGGTEAFF	NA	TRBV5-1	TRBD1	TRBJ1-1
TGTGCCAGCAGCTTAGCGCTAGGGGGTTTCGCTGAAGCTTTCTTT	CASSLALGGFAEAFF	NA	TRBV7-8	NA	TRBJ1-1
TGTGCCAGCAGTTACAGGGGAGGGGATGAAAAACTGTTTTTT	CASSYRGGDEKLFF	few	TRBV6-5	NA	TRBJ1-4
TGTGCCAGCGCTCGGCGGTTGTCCCACACAGATACGCAGTATTTT	CASARRLSHTDTQYF	NA	TRBV7-2	NA	TRBJ2-3
TGTGCCAGCAGCTTGGCGAGGGCGCGGGATGAAAAACTGTTTTTT	CASSLARARDEKLFF	once	TRBV5-5	NA	TRBJ1-4
TGTGCCAGCAGTTATACAGGGAGCTCCTATAATTCACCCCTCCACTTT	CASSYTGSSYNSPLHF	few	TRBV6-5	NA	TRBJ1-6
TGTGCCAGCAGTGGCTACAGGGGGCCGGTCAAAAACATTCAGTACTTC	CASSGYRGPVKNIQYF	few	TRBV6-4	TRBD1	TRBJ2-4
TGTGCCAGTAGTATGCAGGGGACAGGGTGGGATCAGCCCCAGCATTTT	CASSMQGTGWDQPQHF	few	TRBV19	TRBD1	TRBJ1-5
TGTGCCAGCAGACTCAGGGGGTCAGGAACCTTCAATCAGCCCCAGCATTTT	CASRLRGSGTFNQPQHF	few	TRBV6-2/TRBV6-3	TRBD1	TRBJ1-5
TGTGCCAGCAACCCTGCGGGTAGCGGGGGCTCCTACGAGCAGTACTTC	CASNPAGSGGSYEQYF	few	TRBV7-2	TRBD2	TRBJ2-7
TGCAGTGCTAGAGATCTCAGTTCACAGACTTTTGAAGCTTTCTTT	CSARDLSSQTFEAFF	once	TRBV20-1	NA	TRBJ1-1
TGTGCCAGTAAGGGGGCAGGCTACACCTTC	CASKGAGYTF	NA	TRBV19	TRBD1	TRBJ1-2
TGTGCCAGCAGTGAAACCAGGCAACATGAAAAACTGTTTTTT	CASSETRQHEKLFF	NA	TRBV2	NA	TRBJ1-4
TGTGCCAGCAGCTTAGAAGGGGCCAGGGGCCAGGGCCGGACGGGATTCGCTGGAAACACCATATATTTT	CASSLEGARGQGRTGFAGNTIYF	few	TRBV7-8	NA	TRBJ1-3
TGCAGTGCTAGCCTACTGGGAGGGGCGAACACCGGGGAGCTGTTTTTT	CSASLLGGANTGELFF	NA	TRBV20-1	TRBD2	TRBJ2-2
TGTGCCAGCAGCCAAGTCGGACGGGTGAACTATGGCTACACCTTC	CASSQVGRVNYGYTF	once	TRBV3-1	NA	TRBJ1-2
TGCGCCAGCAGCCAGTCGAAAGGTCAGCCCCAGCATTTT	CASSQSKGQPQHF	few	TRBV4-3	NA	TRBJ1-5
TGTGCCAGCAAGGGGCTGGGGGGACCTAATTCACCCCTCCACTTT	CASKGLGGPNSPLHF	few	TRBV2	NA	TRBJ1-6